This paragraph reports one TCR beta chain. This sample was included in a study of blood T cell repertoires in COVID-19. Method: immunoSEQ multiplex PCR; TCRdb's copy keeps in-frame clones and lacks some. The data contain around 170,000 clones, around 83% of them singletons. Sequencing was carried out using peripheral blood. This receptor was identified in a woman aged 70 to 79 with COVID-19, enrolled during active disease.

CDR3 bases: TGTGCCAGCAGTAAGGCGGGGCCTGGCCTCGCAGGGACAGATACGCAGTATTTT. Translation: CASSKAGPGLAGTDTQYF. The genes are TRBV2 and TRBJ2-3; D is possibly TRBD2 (6 bases). The germline V gene has CDR1 SNHLY and CDR2 FYNNEI. CDR3 size: 18 residues. V dropped 5 bases and J dropped 3 bases, with 24 bases sitting between them.